The sequence of this T cell receptor beta chain was determined in a study of vaccination and CD4 T cells after COVID-19. In regard to this clonotype: Its cognate antigen is unknown.

This CDR3 is 14 amino acids long. J was trimmed by 7 bases and V by 5 bases; bases with no gene match: 9. Treatment defined: roughly 10-day PBMC culture with coronavirus spike peptide pools or control peptides (ViraFEST assay). Every well contained over 1.5 million PBMCs, which were grown with around 10 IU/ml IL-2 and around 9.5 ug/ml peptide pools. The study sequenced cultured CD4+ T cell DNA using the Oncomine TCR Beta short-read assay. TCRdb called the PCR reads again in MiXCR, with one record for every CDR3 protein. Among under 20,000 distinct CDR3 sequences listed, roughly 55% were seen once. V and J are TRBV12-3 or TRBV12-4 and TRBJ2-7, with 9 bases fitting TRBD2. Sample: CD4+ T cells from blood, cultured in vitro, taken after SARS-CoV-2 vaccination. The TCR sequence derives from a human donor who had recovered from COVID-19. CDR3 in DNA: TGTGCCAGCAGTCGGACTAGCGAGGGCGAAGAGCAGTACTTC. The encoded protein is CASSRTSEGEEQYF.